These T cell receptor beta chains were read from a single sample in a study of cytomegalovirus exposure and HLA in healthy donors. TCRdb keeps only in-frame clones here, not all; method: immunoSEQ multiplex PCR. The table includes under 200,000 clones, roughly 80% detected once. The sample taken for sequencing was PBMCs. The receptors come from a woman under 30 in good health and CMV-seronegative. CDR3s include the opening cysteine and the closing phenylalanine or tryptophan. Each record gives: clone size, D gene, V gene, J gene, CDR3 DNA, CDR3 protein. The D gene is left open where the match is weak. For some rows the clone size is stated as once, few or many, or as a class when expanded; others skip it.

clone size: -
D gene: -
V gene: TRBV5-1
J gene: TRBJ1-2
CDR3 DNA: TGCGCCAGCAGCTTGCCGGGGGAACCTGGCTACACCTTC
CDR3 protein: CASSLPGEPGYTF

clone size: -
D gene: TRBD1
V gene: TRBV5-4
J gene: TRBJ2-1
CDR3 DNA: TGTGCCAGCAGCTTCCAGGGGGATCCCAATGAGCAGTTCTTC
CDR3 protein: CASSFQGDPNEQFF

clone size: -
D gene: -
V gene: TRBV6-5
J gene: TRBJ1-4
CDR3 DNA: TGTGCCAGCAGTTACTCGCCTGGGCCGTTTAATGAAAAACTGTTTTTT
CDR3 protein: CASSYSPGPFNEKLFF

clone size: -
D gene: -
V gene: TRBV11-3
J gene: TRBJ2-1
CDR3 DNA: TGTGCCAGCAGCTTAGGCAGGAAAGCCTACAATGAGCAGTTCTTC
CDR3 protein: CASSLGRKAYNEQFF

clone size: -
D gene: TRBD1
V gene: TRBV25-1
J gene: TRBJ1-3
CDR3 DNA: TGTGCCAGCAGTGCATTGGGACAGGGATCTGGAAACACCATATATTTT
CDR3 protein: CASSALGQGSGNTIYF

clone size: -
D gene: -
V gene: TRBV7-2
J gene: TRBJ1-3
CDR3 DNA: TGTGCCAGCAGCCAGACTGTCTCTGGAAACACCATATATTTT
CDR3 protein: CASSQTVSGNTIYF

clone size: -
D gene: TRBD1
V gene: TRBV28
J gene: TRBJ1-3
CDR3 DNA: TGTGCCAGCAGTCCTTCTCTGACAGGGGGAAACACCATATATTTT
CDR3 protein: CASSPSLTGGNTIYF

clone size: -
D gene: TRBD2
V gene: TRBV4-1
J gene: TRBJ2-1
CDR3 DNA: TGCGCCAGCAGCCAAGAGGTTCCAGCGGGGCGGTTAAGGGCATCCTACAATGAGCAGTTCTTC
CDR3 protein: CASSQEVPAGRLRASYNEQFF

clone size: -
D gene: TRBD1
V gene: TRBV28
J gene: TRBJ1-5
CDR3 DNA: TGTGCCAGCAGACCATCAACAGGGGCCCGGGGTAGCAATCAGCCCCAGCATTTT
CDR3 protein: CASRPSTGARGSNQPQHF

clone size: -
D gene: TRBD1
V gene: TRBV15
J gene: TRBJ2-7
CDR3 DNA: TGTGCCACCAGCGAGCCCAGGGGGCGGCCCTACGAGCAGTACTTC
CDR3 protein: CATSEPRGRPYEQYF

clone size: -
D gene: TRBD2
V gene: TRBV4-1
J gene: TRBJ2-3
CDR3 DNA: TGCGCCAGCAGCCAAGAGAAGCTCGCGGGAGGAGGGACAGATACGCAGTATTTT
CDR3 protein: CASSQEKLAGGGTDTQYF

clone size: -
D gene: TRBD2
V gene: TRBV6-5
J gene: TRBJ2-7
CDR3 DNA: TGTGCCAGCCATCCTGCGGGAGGACCCTACGAGCAGTACTTC
CDR3 protein: CASHPAGGPYEQYF

clone size: -
D gene: -
V gene: TRBV6-5
J gene: TRBJ2-3
CDR3 DNA: TGTGCCAGCAGTTACTCACAGGGATCAGATACGCAGTATTTT
CDR3 protein: CASSYSQGSDTQYF

clone size: -
D gene: -
V gene: TRBV19
J gene: TRBJ1-2
CDR3 DNA: TGTGCCAGCACCAACAGGGATAATGGCTACACCTTC
CDR3 protein: CASTNRDNGYTF

clone size: -
D gene: TRBD2
V gene: TRBV7-3
J gene: TRBJ2-3
CDR3 DNA: TGTGCCAGCAGCCAAGCGGGAGGGGGGGCAGATACGCAGTATTTT
CDR3 protein: CASSQAGGGADTQYF

clone size: -
D gene: TRBD1
V gene: TRBV28
J gene: TRBJ1-2
CDR3 DNA: TGTGCCAGCCCCGGACAGGATGGTGGCTACACCTTC
CDR3 protein: CASPGQDGGYTF

clone size: -
D gene: TRBD2
V gene: TRBV5-1
J gene: TRBJ2-2
CDR3 DNA: TGCGCCAGCAGCGTAGGGACTAGCGGAAACACCGGGGAGCTGTTTTTT
CDR3 protein: CASSVGTSGNTGELFF

clone size: once
D gene: TRBD2
V gene: TRBV9
J gene: TRBJ2-1
CDR3 DNA: TGTGCCAGCAGCGTCGGGGGGTACGATGAGCAGTTCTTC
CDR3 protein: CASSVGGYDEQFF

clone size: -
D gene: -
V gene: TRBV30
J gene: TRBJ2-1
CDR3 DNA: TGTGCCTGGAGTGTAGCGGCCTACAATGAGCAGTTCTTC
CDR3 protein: CAWSVAAYNEQFF

clone size: -
D gene: TRBD1
V gene: TRBV6-6
J gene: TRBJ1-4
CDR3 DNA: TGTGCCAGCAGTTCGCTGGTTGGACAGGGTTATGAAAAACTGTTTTTT
CDR3 protein: CASSSLVGQGYEKLFF

clone size: -
D gene: -
V gene: TRBV19
J gene: TRBJ1-5
CDR3 DNA: TGTGCCAGTAGTCCACGGACAGATTATAGCAATCAGCCCCAGCATTTT
CDR3 protein: CASSPRTDYSNQPQHF

clone size: -
D gene: -
V gene: TRBV6-5
J gene: TRBJ2-3
CDR3 DNA: TGTGCCAGCAGTCCCGGGACTTTTACACAGCATACGCAGTATTTT
CDR3 protein: CASSPGTFTQHTQYF

clone size: -
D gene: TRBD1
V gene: TRBV5-6
J gene: TRBJ1-5
CDR3 DNA: TGTGCCAGCAGCTTATCCGGGACAGCTCGTATCAATCAGCCCCAGCATTTT
CDR3 protein: CASSLSGTARINQPQHF